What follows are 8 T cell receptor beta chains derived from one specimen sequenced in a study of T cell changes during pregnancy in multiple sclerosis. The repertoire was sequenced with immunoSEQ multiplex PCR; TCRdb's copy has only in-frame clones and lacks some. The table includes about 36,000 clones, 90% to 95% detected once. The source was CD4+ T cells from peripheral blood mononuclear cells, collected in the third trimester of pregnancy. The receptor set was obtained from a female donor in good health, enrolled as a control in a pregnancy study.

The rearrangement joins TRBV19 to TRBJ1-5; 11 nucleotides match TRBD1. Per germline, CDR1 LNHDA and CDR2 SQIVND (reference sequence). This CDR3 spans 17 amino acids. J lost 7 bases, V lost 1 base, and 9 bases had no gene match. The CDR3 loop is CASSIAWQGTGGQPQHF. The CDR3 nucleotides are TGTGCCAGTAGTATAGCTTGGCAGGGGACAGGGGGACAGCCCCAGCATTTT.

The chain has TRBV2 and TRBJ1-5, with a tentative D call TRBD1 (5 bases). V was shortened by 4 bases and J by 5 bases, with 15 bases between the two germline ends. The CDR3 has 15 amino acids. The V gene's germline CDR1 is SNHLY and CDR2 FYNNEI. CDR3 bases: TGTGCCAGCAGTGCCAGCGGGGGGGAGTATCAGCCCCAGCATTTT. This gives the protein CASSASGGEYQPQHF.

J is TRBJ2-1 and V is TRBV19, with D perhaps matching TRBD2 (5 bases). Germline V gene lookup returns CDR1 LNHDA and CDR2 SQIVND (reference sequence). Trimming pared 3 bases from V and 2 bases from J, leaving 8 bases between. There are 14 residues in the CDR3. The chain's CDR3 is CASSIRGAYNEQFF. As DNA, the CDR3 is TGTGCCAGTAGTATCCGGGGAGCCTACAATGAGCAGTTCTTC.

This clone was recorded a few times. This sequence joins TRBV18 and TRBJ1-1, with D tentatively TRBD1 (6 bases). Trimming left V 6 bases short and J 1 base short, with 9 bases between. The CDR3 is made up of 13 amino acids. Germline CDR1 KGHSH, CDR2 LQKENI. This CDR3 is CASSLGQNTEAFF. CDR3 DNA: TGTGCCAGCTCCCTGGGACAGAACACTGAAGCTTTCTTT.

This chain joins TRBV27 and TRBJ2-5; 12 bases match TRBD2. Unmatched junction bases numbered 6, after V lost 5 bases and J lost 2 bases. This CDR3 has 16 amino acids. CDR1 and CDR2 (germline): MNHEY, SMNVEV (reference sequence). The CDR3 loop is CASSPRLAGVQETQYF. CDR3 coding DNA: TGTGCCAGCAGTCCCCGACTAGCGGGGGTACAAGAGACCCAGTACTTC.

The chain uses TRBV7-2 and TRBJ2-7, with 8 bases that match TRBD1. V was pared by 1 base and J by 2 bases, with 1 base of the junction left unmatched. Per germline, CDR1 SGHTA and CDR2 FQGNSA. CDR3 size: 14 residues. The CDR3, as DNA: TGTGCCAGCAGCTTAGTACAGGGGGCCTACGAGCAGTACTTC. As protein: CASSLVQGAYEQYF.

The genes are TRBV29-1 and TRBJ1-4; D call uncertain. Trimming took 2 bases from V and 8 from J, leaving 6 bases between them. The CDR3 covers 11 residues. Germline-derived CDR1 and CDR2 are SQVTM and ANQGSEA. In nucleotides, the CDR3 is TGCAGCGTTGAAAGCGGGGAAAAACTGTTTTTT. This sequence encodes CSVESGEKLFF.

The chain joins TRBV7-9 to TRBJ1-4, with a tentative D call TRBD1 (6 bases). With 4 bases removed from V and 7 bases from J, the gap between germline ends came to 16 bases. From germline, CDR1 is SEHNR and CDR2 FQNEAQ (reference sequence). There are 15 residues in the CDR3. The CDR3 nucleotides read TGTGCCAGCAGCTCGGGGACACTTCTTACTGAAAAACTGTTTTTT. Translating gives CASSSGTLLTEKLFF.